The 5 T cell receptor beta chains listed next were all sequenced from one sample in a study of blood T cell repertoires in COVID-19. Sequenced by immunoSEQ multiplex PCR; TCRdb stores in-frame clones only, minus some. Among 400,000 to 550,000 clones listed, around 89% were seen once. The sequenced sample was peripheral blood. These receptors all come from a woman aged 25-40 years with acute or convalescent COVID-19.

The V and J genes are TRBV11-3 and TRBJ2-1; the D gene is possibly TRBD2 (5 bases). V was clipped by 1 base and J by 9 bases, with 10 bases between them. The CDR3 consists of 13 residues. From germline, CDR1 is SGHNT and CDR2 YENEEA. CDR3 region: CASSLGTRVEQFF. As DNA, the CDR3 is TGTGCCAGCAGCTTAGGAACTAGGGTTGAGCAGTTCTTC.

The rearrangement links TRBV28 to TRBJ2-7; D not certain. This CDR3 is built from 11 residues. V lost 6 bases and J 3 bases, leaving 6 bases between the germline ends. Germline V gene data show CDR1 as MDHEN and CDR2 as SYDVKM. The CDR3 spells CASSRIYEQYF. The CDR3 region has the DNA TGTGCCAGCAGCAGGATCTACGAGCAGTACTTC.

This chain uses TRBV2 with TRBJ2-3; 11 bases are a match to TRBD2. The germline V gene has CDR1 SNHLY and CDR2 FYNNEI. There are 15 residues in the CDR3. Trimming took 1 base from V and 5 from J; bases not matched to a gene: 2. Here the CDR3 reads CASSEGSGGGDTQYF. The CDR3, as DNA: TGTGCCAGCAGTGAAGGTAGCGGGGGGGGAGATACGCAGTATTTT. Full variable domain (missing parts from reference TRBV2 and TRBJ2-3): EPEVTQTPSHQVTQMGQEVILRCVPISNHLYFYWYRQILGQKVEFLVSFYNNEISEKSEIFDDQFSVERPDGSNFTLKIRSTKLEDSAMYFCASSEGSGGGDTQYFGPGTRLTVL.

The gene calls are TRBV20-1 and TRBJ1-1; 9 nucleotides align to TRBD1. V trimming: 3 bases; J trimming: 0 bases; junction bases outside the gene matches: 5. CDR1 is DFQATT, CDR2 SNEGSKA, per germline (reference sequence). The CDR3 consists of 15 residues. In DNA, the CDR3 is TGCAGTGCTAGTGAGACAGGGGGGCTGAACACTGAAGCTTTCTTT. Translated, it gives CSASETGGLNTEAFF.

The sample holds one count of this clone. The chain uses TRBV7-6 and TRBJ2-2; 11 bases map to TRBD2. With 2 bases clipped from V and 4 bases from J, the junction kept 6 bases outside the gene matches. Germline assignment: CDR1 SGHVS and CDR2 FNYEAQ. This CDR3 is 17 amino acids long. CDR3 DNA: TGTGCCAGCAGCTTACCGCCGGGACTAGCGGCCACCGGGGAGCTGTTTTTT. Amino acids: CASSLPPGLAATGELFF. The whole variable domain, remainder taken from reference TRBV7-6 and TRBJ2-2, is GAGVSQSPRYKVTKRGQDVALRCDPISGHVSLYWYRQALGQGPEFLTYFNYEAQQDKSGLPNDRFSAERPEGSISTLTIQRTEQRDSAMYRCASSLPPGLAATGELFFGEGSRLTVL.